The 21 T cell receptor beta chains reported below all come from one sample, sequenced in a study of shared clonotypes between healthy human individuals. Measured with immunoSEQ multiplex PCR; TCRdb has only the in-frame clones, and not every one. The sample has about 2.4 million clones, 90% to 95% seen once. The sequenced sample consisted of naive CD4+ T cells sorted from blood. Sample subset: CD45RA+ positively selected. The receptors were sampled from a man aged 18 to 29 in good health.

This chain's CDR3 is CASSTFDRHYEQYF. The DNA of the CDR3 is TGTGCCAGTAGTACCTTCGACAGACACTACGAGCAGTACTTC. The gene calls are TRBV19 and TRBJ2-7; TRBD1 might be the D (5 bases). V was pared by 4 bases and J by 3 bases, with 13 bases between. The length of the CDR3 is 14 residues. Germline V gene lookup returns CDR1 LNHDA and CDR2 SQIVND (reference sequence).

As regards this clone: The same CDR3 is also encoded by other DNA sequences in this sample. The chain carries TRBV7-9 and TRBJ1-1; D is uncertain. This CDR3 is 15 amino acids long. The V end lost 0 bases, the J end lost 0 bases, and 8 bases lay between the germline ends. The germline V gene encodes CDR1 SEHNR and CDR2 FQNEAQ (reference sequence). The CDR3 loop reads CASSLAGTMNTEAFF. The CDR3, as DNA: TGTGCCAGCAGCTTAGCGGGAACTATGAACACTGAAGCTTTCTTT.

This clone has just one count. The sample contains more than one DNA sequence encoding this CDR3. V and J are TRBV5-6 and TRBJ2-3; D is unresolved. This CDR3 has 11 amino acids. V gave up 4 bases and J gave up 3 bases, with 3 bases separating them. Germline V lookup: CDR1 SGHDT, CDR2 YYEEEE. The DNA of the CDR3 is TGTGCCAGCAGCCTTACAGATACGCAGTATTTT. Amino acid sequence: CASSLTDTQYF.

The CDR3 region has the DNA TGTGCCAGCAGTGGACAGGGGGCCTCTGAAGCTTTCTTT. Protein product: CASSGQGASEAFF. The J gene is TRBJ1-1, the V gene TRBV6-1; 10 bases agree with TRBD1. V was clipped by 4 bases and J by 6 bases; unmatched bases: 2. The germline gives CDR1 MNHNS, CDR2 SASEGT. The CDR3 totals 13 residues.

V usage is TRBV7-8 and J usage is TRBJ2-5; possible D gene TRBD2, 6 bases. The CDR3 has 15 amino acids. Germline CDR1 reads SGHVS; CDR2 reads FQNEAQ. The V end was cut by 0 bases, the J end by 4 bases, with 12 bases between. The CDR3 reads CASSLAGGRGETQYF. CDR3 bases: TGTGCCAGCAGCTTAGCGGGGGGACGAGGAGAGACCCAGTACTTC.

The rearrangement uses TRBV5-6 and TRBJ2-6, with 9 bases fitting TRBD1. Germline V gene sequence: CDR1 SGHDT, CDR2 YYEEEE. V lost 0 bases, J lost 5 bases, and 6 bases stayed unmatched. The CDR3 loop spans 17 amino acids. As DNA, the CDR3 is TGTGCCAGCAGCTTGGGGGACAGGGCCCTCTGGGCCAACGTCCTGACTTTC. This codes for CASSLGDRALWANVLTF.

J is TRBJ2-5 and V is TRBV6-6; 8 nucleotides line up with TRBD2. The germline CDR1 and CDR2 sequences are MNHNY and SVGAGI (reference sequence). The CDR3 is 14 amino acids. J lost 5 bases, V lost 5 bases, and 7 bases had no gene match. The CDR3 DNA reads as TGTGCCAGCAGTCTCGGGGCTAGCGGGGAGACCCAGTACTTC. It codes for CASSLGASGETQYF.

This clone was detected once. The chain recombines TRBV27 with TRBJ1-6; D is possibly TRBD1 (5 bases). Germline values: CDR1 MNHEY, CDR2 SMNVEV (reference sequence). Trimming shortened V by 6 bases and J by 7 bases, and 16 bases separated the two germline ends. The CDR3 length is 15 residues. CDR3 sequence reads: CASRLGVSVNSPLHF. The CDR3 DNA reads TGTGCCAGCAGGTTAGGGGTGTCGGTGAATTCACCCCTCCACTTT.

This chain joins TRBV5-1 and TRBJ1-4; the D gene is possibly TRBD1 (6 bases). The germline V gene has CDR1 SGHRS and CDR2 YFSETQ. V was pared by 0 bases and J by 8 bases, with 14 bases between. The CDR3 has 15 residues. The CDR3: CASSLAAGANEKLFF. Written as DNA, the CDR3 is TGCGCCAGCAGCTTGGCCGCAGGGGCAAACGAAAAACTGTTTTTT.

This chain's CDR3 is CASRPTGTAWEKLFF. DNA for the CDR3: TGCGCCAGCAGGCCCACAGGGACGGCTTGGGAAAAACTGTTTTTT. The chain combines TRBV5-1 with TRBJ1-4, with D perhaps matching TRBD1 (6 bases). The CDR3 has 15 residues. V was clipped by 5 bases and J by 8 bases, with 19 bases between them. CDR1 and CDR2 from the germline V gene are SGHRS and YFSETQ.

The chain combines TRBV9 with TRBJ2-3, with D possibly being TRBD1 (6 bases). This CDR3 is built from 16 residues. V was cut by 0 bases and J by 1 base, with 12 bases left in between. Looked up from germline, CDR1 is SGDLS and CDR2 is YYNGEE. The CDR3 DNA is TGTGCCAGCAGCGTAGGCGTGGGGGCAGGCACAGATACGCAGTATTTT. This gives the protein CASSVGVGAGTDTQYF.

The rearrangement links TRBV7-9 to TRBJ2-1; 12 nucleotides agree with TRBD2. Germline V gene lookup returns CDR1 SEHNR and CDR2 FQNEAQ (reference sequence). The V and J ends lost 5 bases and 8 bases, in that order; junction bases with no gene match: 7. The CDR3 has 15 residues. The CDR3 loop reads CASSETSGRFHEQFF. The CDR3 coding sequence is TGTGCCAGCAGCGAGACTAGCGGGAGATTCCATGAGCAGTTCTTC.

V is TRBV18 and J is TRBJ2-5; D call uncertain. The CDR3 length is 13 residues. Trimming took 5 bases from V and 4 from J, leaving 11 bases between them. Germline assignment: CDR1 KGHSH and CDR2 LQKENI. The CDR3 region is CASSILTTETQYF. Here the CDR3 DNA reads TGTGCCAGCTCAATACTAACTACAGAGACCCAGTACTTC.

The V call is TRBV15, the J call TRBJ2-1; D perhaps matches TRBD2 (6 bases). Germline V gives CDR1 LNHNV, CDR2 YYDKDF (reference sequence). The length of the CDR3 is 15 residues. V was clipped by 0 bases and J by 2 bases, with 8 bases between them. CDR3 sequence: CATSRDSGAYNEQFF. The CDR3 DNA reads as TGTGCCACCAGCAGAGATAGCGGCGCCTACAATGAGCAGTTCTTC.

This chain uses TRBV7-9 with TRBJ1-3; 8 nucleotides align to TRBD1. Germline trimming cut 2 bases from V and 4 bases from J; bases unmatched to any gene: 7. This CDR3 has 16 amino acids. The germline V gene has CDR1 SEHNR and CDR2 FQNEAQ (reference sequence). CDR3 region: CASSLPTGAAGNTIYF. DNA of the CDR3: TGTGCCAGCAGCTTACCGACAGGGGCTGCAGGAAACACCATATATTTT.

The V call is TRBV5-1, the J call TRBJ1-2; unclear D gene. This CDR3 is built from 13 residues. CDR1 is SGHRS, CDR2 YFSETQ, per germline. V was pared by 4 bases and J by 4 bases, with 11 bases between. CDR3: CASSEGWAYGYTF. The CDR3 DNA reads as TGCGCCAGCAGCGAGGGTTGGGCCTATGGCTACACCTTC.

The chain is built from TRBV9 and TRBJ2-5, with D uncertain. V lost 0 bases to trimming and J lost 1 base, with 7 bases between them. There are 14 residues in the CDR3. Looked up from germline, CDR1 is SGDLS and CDR2 is YYNGEE. The CDR3 nucleotides read TGTGCCAGCAGCGTAGAGGTCACCCAAGAGACCCAGTACTTC. The encoded protein is CASSVEVTQETQYF.

V is TRBV25-1 and J is TRBJ1-2, with D perhaps TRBD1 (6 bases). The CDR3 has 16 amino acids. V shed 1 base and J shed 5 bases, with 17 bases lying between them. Per the germline V gene, CDR1 is MGHDK and CDR2 is SYGVNS. The CDR3 sequence: CASSEFVGGREYGYTF. CDR3 DNA: TGTGCCAGCAGTGAATTTGTAGGGGGACGGGAGTATGGCTACACCTTC.

The chain combines TRBV29-1 with TRBJ2-3; D perhaps matches TRBD2 (6 bases). Trimming stripped 6 bases from V and 3 bases from J, with 22 bases between. The germline V gene encodes CDR1 SQVTM and CDR2 ANQGSEA. The CDR3 runs to 16 residues. The CDR3 DNA reads as TGCAGCGTGGCCGGGGGATATGGACATGGGACAGATACGCAGTATTTT. Translated: CSVAGGYGHGTDTQYF.

The chain couples TRBV30 to TRBJ1-2, with D tentatively TRBD1 (6 bases). CDR1 GTSNPN and CDR2 SVGIG come from the germline V gene (reference sequence). This CDR3 is 14 amino acids long. Trimming cost V 3 bases and J 6 bases, with 17 bases left between them. CDR3 in DNA: TGTGCCTGGAGCGCCTTTCGGGGGGCGAATGGCTACACCTTC. Translated: CAWSAFRGANGYTF.

J is TRBJ2-7 and V is TRBV5-5; TRBD1 or TRBD2 may be the D gene (5 bases each). Trimming pared 0 bases from V and 0 bases from J, leaving 19 bases between. The CDR3 spans 18 residues. Germline assignment: CDR1 SGHKS and CDR2 YYEKEE (reference sequence). CDR3 protein: CASSLVVGGASNSYEQYF. For the CDR3, the DNA is TGTGCCAGCAGCTTGGTCGTTGGGGGTGCAAGTAACTCCTACGAGCAGTACTTC.